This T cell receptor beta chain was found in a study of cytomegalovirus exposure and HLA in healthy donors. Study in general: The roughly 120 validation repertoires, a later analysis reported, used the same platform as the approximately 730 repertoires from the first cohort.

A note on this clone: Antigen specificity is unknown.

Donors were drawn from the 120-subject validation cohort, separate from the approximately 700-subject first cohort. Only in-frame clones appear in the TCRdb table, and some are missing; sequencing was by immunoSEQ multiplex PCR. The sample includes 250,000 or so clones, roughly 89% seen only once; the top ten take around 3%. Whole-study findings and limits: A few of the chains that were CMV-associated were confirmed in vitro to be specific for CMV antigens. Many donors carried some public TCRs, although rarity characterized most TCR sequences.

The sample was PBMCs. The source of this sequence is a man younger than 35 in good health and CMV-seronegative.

The CDR3 sequence: CASSLAAGGHNEQFF. The CDR3 DNA follows: TGTGCCAGCAGCTTAGCGGCGGGGGGACACAATGAGCAGTTCTTC. The rearrangement uses TRBV11-2 and TRBJ2-1; 8 bases map to TRBD2. CDR1 SGHAT and CDR2 FQNNGV come from the germline V gene. The CDR3 extends over 15 amino acids. Trimming at V came to 1 base and at J to 5 bases, leaving 4 bases not matched to a gene.